This T cell receptor beta chain was identified during a study of identical twins. Regarding the study as a whole: Where out-of-frame alpha sequences were twin-shared, they showed excess low generation probability.

The length of the CDR3 is 11 residues. Germline V gene lookup returns CDR1 ENHRY and CDR2 SYGVKD. V was clipped by 11 bases and J by 4 bases, with 12 bases between them. TCRdb itself ran the 5' RACE reads through MiXCR, one entry per CDR3 protein. The sample includes 600,000 to 700,000 distinct CDR3 sequences, about 20% seen only once; the top ten take approximately 4.3%. This clonotype has ten or more counts. The antigen is undetermined. Separately, the same data were catalogued under a study of T cells expressing NK-cell markers.

The chain recombines TRBV10-3 with TRBJ2-7; tentatively, D is TRBD2 (6 bases). Source material: PBMCs. This clonotype originated in a woman between 18 and 29 years old in good health. This chain's CDR3 is CAARREYEQYF. CDR3 nucleotide sequence: TGTGCCGCCCGGCGGGAATACGAGCAGTACTTC.